A single sample is the source of the 9 T cell receptor beta chains below, sequenced in a study of spatial heterogeneity in lung cancer. MiXCR, run by TCRdb on the 5' RACE reads, gives a single entry per CDR3 protein. Here the sample spans fewer than 150,000 distinct CDR3 sequences, under 14% being singletons. Time point given: blood at routine non-recurrence follow-up after resection. Sequences were derived from PBMCs, sampled at follow-up. These receptors originate from a female donor with early-stage non-small cell lung cancer.

This clonotype was found a few times. The CDR3 loop is CSVAPLWGSGNEQFF. For the CDR3, the DNA is TGCAGCGTTGCCCCTCTTTGGGGGAGCGGCAATGAGCAGTTCTTC. V is TRBV29-1 and J is TRBJ2-1; D may be TRBD1 or TRBD2 (5 bases each). Germline V lookup: CDR1 SQVTM, CDR2 ANQGSEA. There are 15 residues in the CDR3. The V end was cut by 4 bases, the J end by 6 bases, with 19 bases between.

The table lists this clonotype with a few counts. This sequence joins TRBV24-1 and TRBJ2-2, with a tentative D call TRBD1 (6 bases). Trimming pared 1 base from V and 0 bases from J, leaving 11 bases between. The CDR3 spans 17 residues. Germline V gene data show CDR1 as KGHDR and CDR2 as SFDVKD. DNA of the CDR3: TGTGCCACCAGTGATTTACAACAGGGTTCGAACACCGGGGAGCTGTTTTTT. It yields the protein CATSDLQQGSNTGELFF.

This clonotype was observed a few times. The chain employs TRBV7-2 and TRBJ2-3, with D perhaps matching TRBD2 (5 bases). There are 16 residues in the CDR3. Germline loops: CDR1 SGHTA, CDR2 FQGNSA. The ends were cut back, 1 base at V and 4 bases at J, with 15 bases in the middle. The CDR3 DNA sequence: TGTGCCAGCAGCTTAGTCTCGGGGTTCGGCGCAGATACGCAGTATTTT. It yields the protein CASSLVSGFGADTQYF.

This clonotype was seen at least ten times. The rearrangement joins TRBV24-1 to TRBJ1-1; a possible D gene is TRBD1 (5 bases). V dropped 0 bases and J dropped 10 bases, with 8 bases sitting between them. Germline V gene sequence: CDR1 KGHDR, CDR2 SFDVKD. The CDR3 is made up of 12 amino acids. The CDR3 is CATSDLSGGAFF. CDR3 in DNA: TGTGCCACCAGTGATTTGTCGGGGGGAGCTTTCTTT.

The J gene is TRBJ1-1, the V gene TRBV6-6; 8 bases match TRBD1. Germline V gene data show CDR1 as MNHNY and CDR2 as SVGAGI (reference sequence). The junction had 13 bases not matched to a gene; V was cut back by 6 bases and J by 10 bases. The CDR3 has 14 amino acids. The CDR3: CASRTGQGASRAFF. Here the CDR3 DNA reads TGTGCCAGCAGGACGGGGCAGGGGGCGTCGCGAGCTTTCTTT.

The genes are TRBV7-9 and TRBJ1-2; 9 positions agree with TRBD1. Unmatched junction bases numbered 6, after V lost 5 bases and J lost 5 bases. CDR1 is SEHNR, CDR2 FQNEAQ, per germline (reference sequence). The length of the CDR3 is 14 residues. CDR3 in DNA: TGTGCCAGCAGCCGGGGACAGGGACTATATGGCTACACCTTC. Residues: CASSRGQGLYGYTF. Using reference TRBV7-9 and TRBJ1-2 for the parts outside the CDR3, the full variable domain is DTGVSQNPRHKITKRGQNVTFRCDPISEHNRLYWYRQTLGQGPEFLTYFQNEAQLEKSRLLSDRFSAERPKGSFSTLEIQRTEQGDSAMYLCASSRGQGLYGYTFGSGTRLTVV.

This clonotype was counted a few times. The chain uses TRBV20-1 and TRBJ2-3; D gene ambiguous. V gave up 1 base and J gave up 2 bases, with 13 bases separating them. Germline V gene sequence: CDR1 DFQATT, CDR2 SNEGSKA (reference sequence). This CDR3 is built from 15 residues. The CDR3: CSARVEATLTDTQYF. In DNA form, the CDR3 reads TGCAGTGCTAGAGTGGAAGCGACCCTCACAGATACGCAGTATTTT.

The chain recombines TRBV5-1 with TRBJ2-3; 8 bases align to TRBD1. CDR3 size: 15 residues. Losses at the gene ends were 4 bases for V and 3 bases for J; bases not matched to a gene: 7. CDR1 SGHRS and CDR2 YFSETQ come from the germline V gene. CDR3 loop: CASSDRGFVTDTQYF. CDR3 DNA sequence: TGCGCCAGCAGCGACAGGGGATTTGTGACAGATACGCAGTATTTT. The full variable domain, in which reference TRBV5-1 and TRBJ2-3 provide the parts outside the CDR3, is KAGVTQTPRYLIKTRGQQVTLSCSPISGHRSVSWYQQTPGQGLQFLFEYFSETQRNKGNFPGRFSGRQFSNSRSEMNVSTLELGDSALYLCASSDRGFVTDTQYFGPGTRLTVL.

The rearrangement links TRBV28 to TRBJ2-7; 8 bases match TRBD2. Germline CDR1 MDHEN, CDR2 SYDVKM. After removal of 10 bases from V and 0 bases from J, the junction contained 5 bases not matched to a gene. The CDR3 length is 13 residues. The DNA of the CDR3 is TGTGCCACCGGAAGCGGGAGCTCCTACGAGCAGTACTTC. Amino acid sequence: CATGSGSSYEQYF.